The 21 T cell receptor beta chains presented below share a single source sample, sequenced in a study of early T cells in non-severe SARS-CoV-2 infection. TCRdb fed the 5' RACE reads into MiXCR, producing one record per CDR3 protein. The table includes around 81,000 distinct CDR3 sequences, about 14% detected once. The sample comprised whole blood. These receptors were collected from an adult who was a healthcare worker with PCR-confirmed SARS-CoV-2 infection or an uninfected control (not recorded which).

The rearrangement links TRBV3-1 to TRBJ2-5; D could derive from TRBD1 or TRBD2 (5 bases each). CDR1 and CDR2 (germline): LGHDT, YNNKEL (reference sequence). V lost 3 bases and J lost 9, with 14 bases in between. CDR3 length: 13 residues. CDR3 in amino acids: CASSQGPAASQYF. The CDR3 region has the DNA TGTGCCAGCAGCCAGGGACCCGCGGCGTCCCAGTACTTC.

This clonotype was seen a few times. This chain connects TRBV9 to TRBJ2-1, with D unclear. Germline lookup yields CDR1 SGDLS and CDR2 YYNGEE. The V end lost 0 bases, the J end lost 5 bases, and 6 bases lay between the germline ends. The CDR3 totals 13 residues. This chain's CDR3 is CASSVDRNNEQFF. As DNA, the CDR3 is TGTGCCAGCAGCGTAGACAGAAACAATGAGCAGTTCTTC.

This chain joins TRBV9 and TRBJ2-5; D remains ambiguous. Trimming cost V 0 bases and J 3 bases, with 3 bases left between them. The CDR3 is 12 residues long. CDR1 is SGDLS and CDR2 is YYNGEE in the germline V gene. CDR3 region: CASSVAEETQYF. In DNA, the CDR3 is TGTGCCAGCAGCGTAGCGGAAGAGACCCAGTACTTC.

This clonotype was seen only a few times. The chain couples TRBV7-8 to TRBJ2-1, with 7 positions matching TRBD1. J gave up 7 bases and V 5 bases, and 8 bases lay outside the gene matches. Germline V gene sequence: CDR1 SGHVS, CDR2 FQNEAQ. CDR3 size: 14 residues. The CDR3 is CASSRPGQINEQFF. DNA of the CDR3: TGTGCCAGCAGCCGGCCGGGACAGATAAATGAGCAGTTCTTC.

This clonotype was found a few times. This chain links TRBV5-1 with TRBJ1-5, with D perhaps TRBD1 (5 bases). Trimming stripped 4 bases from V and 10 bases from J, with 18 bases between. The germline V gene encodes CDR1 SGHRS and CDR2 YFSETQ. This CDR3 region has 14 residues. The CDR3 sequence: CASSLGTAQGPQHF. In DNA form, the CDR3 reads TGCGCCAGCAGCCTCGGAACTGCTCAGGGACCCCAGCATTTT.

This clonotype was detected only a few times. The chain recombines TRBV20-1 with TRBJ2-1; 9 positions agree with TRBD2. J gave up 10 bases and V 5 bases, and 6 bases lay outside the gene matches. The CDR3 length is 12 residues. CDR1 and CDR2 (germline): DFQATT, SNEGSKA (reference sequence). The CDR3: CSAQRGANEQFF. CDR3 bases: TGCAGTGCTCAGCGGGGGGCAAACGAGCAGTTCTTC.

This clonotype was counted a few times. The chain joins TRBV9 to TRBJ1-6; TRBD1 matches at 10 bases. Losses at the gene ends were 0 bases for V and 10 bases for J; bases not matched to a gene: 1. Germline loops: CDR1 SGDLS, CDR2 YYNGEE. The CDR3 extends over 14 amino acids. CDR3 sequence: CASSVGDRGSPLHF. CDR3 nucleotide sequence: TGTGCCAGCAGCGTAGGGGACAGGGGATCACCCCTCCACTTT.

The CDR3 sequence is CASSYRGDGADTQYF. In DNA form, the CDR3 reads TGTGCCAGCAGTTACCGGGGGGATGGTGCAGATACGCAGTATTTT. The rearrangement links TRBV6-2 or TRBV6-3 to TRBJ2-3, with 7 bases matching TRBD2. V was pared by 2 bases and J by 4 bases, with 6 bases of the junction left unmatched. The CDR3 length is 15 residues. Germline lookup yields CDR1 MNHEY and CDR2 SVGEGT.

The chain recombines TRBV10-2 with TRBJ1-1; D is unclear. V was pared by 2 bases and J by 3 bases, with 10 bases between. CDR1 is WSHSY, CDR2 SAAADI, per germline. This CDR3 is built from 14 residues. The CDR3 is CASSEPRLDTEAFF. DNA for the CDR3: TGCGCCAGCAGTGAGCCACGACTGGACACTGAAGCTTTCTTT.

In this sample, this clonotype turned up many times. The rearrangement uses TRBV6-6 and TRBJ2-7; 11 bases line up with TRBD2. CDR3 length equals 15 residues. V trimming: 5 bases; J trimming: 4 bases; junction bases outside the gene matches: 7. Germline V CDR1 and CDR2: MNHNY, SVGAGI (reference sequence). The CDR3 coding sequence is TGTGCCAGCAGTACCACTAGCGGGGGCTATTACGAGCAGTACTTC. Translating gives CASSTTSGGYYEQYF.

The sample holds many counts of this clonotype. The chain employs TRBV29-1 and TRBJ1-4, with D unclear. Germline V gene data show CDR1 as SQVTM and CDR2 as ANQGSEA. Trimming shortened V by 5 bases and J by 3 bases, and 10 bases separated the two germline ends. CDR3 size: 13 residues. As DNA, the CDR3 is TGCAGCGTTACCCCCACGTCTAATGAAAAACTGTTTTTT. Its translation: CSVTPTSNEKLFF.

There are a few counts of this clonotype. The chain carries TRBV20-1 and TRBJ1-1; weak D call: TRBD1 (6 bases). This CDR3 comprises 15 residues. Looked up from germline, CDR1 is DFQATT and CDR2 is SNEGSKA (reference sequence). Trimming took off 4 bases at V and 0 bases at J, with 15 bases between the two ends. The DNA for the CDR3 is TGCAGTGCTATGGACAGCCATACTATGAACACTGAAGCTTTCTTT. Residues: CSAMDSHTMNTEAFF.

This clonotype was seen just once. The CDR3 protein is CASSETTGTSYGYTF. In nucleotides, the CDR3 is TGTGCCAGCAGTGAAACTACCGGGACATCCTATGGCTACACCTTC. The chain combines TRBV6-1 with TRBJ1-2; perhaps TRBD1 as D (6 bases). The V end lost 2 bases, the J end lost 4 bases, and 14 bases lay between the germline ends. The CDR3 sequence is 15 residues long. The V gene's germline CDR1 is MNHNS and CDR2 SASEGT.

This clonotype came up a few times. The chain employs TRBV20-1 and TRBJ2-1; the match to TRBD2 covers 12 bases. Germline CDR1 is DFQATT and CDR2 is SNEGSKA (reference sequence). The trim removed 8 bases at V and 15 bases at J, leaving 11 bases unmatched. The CDR3 is 12 amino acids. The CDR3 loop is CSTASGGAVMFF. The CDR3 DNA reads as TGCAGTACGGCTAGCGGGGGGGCCGTTATGTTCTTC.

This clonotype was observed a few times. The CDR3 DNA reads TGCAGTGCTAGAGACCCAGGGACTAGCGGATTCACAGATACGCAGTATTTT. It specifies CSARDPGTSGFTDTQYF. V usage is TRBV20-1 and J usage is TRBJ2-3, with 11 bases aligning to TRBD2. V was clipped by 0 bases and J by 2 bases; unmatched bases: 7. The CDR3 has 17 residues. CDR1 is DFQATT and CDR2 is SNEGSKA in the germline V gene (reference sequence).

The chain couples TRBV7-3 to TRBJ2-2; 7 nucleotides line up with TRBD1. CDR3 length equals 14 residues. Trimming took 6 bases from V and 2 from J; bases not matched to a gene: 3. Germline lookup yields CDR1 SGHTA and CDR2 FQGTGA. CDR3 in DNA: TGTGCCAGCAGTCGGGACAGAAACACCGGGGAGCTGTTTTTT. It is translated as CASSRDRNTGELFF.

J is TRBJ2-1 and V is TRBV20-1, with 7 positions matching TRBD2. Trimming took 2 bases from V and 4 from J; bases not matched to a gene: 5. This CDR3 has 14 amino acids. Per germline, CDR1 DFQATT and CDR2 SNEGSKA (reference sequence). Here the CDR3 DNA reads TGCAGTGCTAGACGGGGGGTCGGTTACAATGAGCAGTTCTTC. It yields the protein CSARRGVGYNEQFF.

This clonotype showed up many times. The rearrangement uses TRBV27 and TRBJ1-1; D ambiguous. The CDR3 spans 13 residues. Trimming left V 1 base short and J 4 bases short, with 7 bases between. Germline CDR1 is MNHEY and CDR2 is SMNVEV (reference sequence). The CDR3 nucleotides are TGTGCCAGCAGTTTATTTTTAAGCACTGAAGCTTTCTTT. Translated, it gives CASSLFLSTEAFF.

This clonotype has just a few counts. This sequence joins TRBV28 and TRBJ2-3; D is ambiguous. The germline V gene encodes CDR1 MDHEN and CDR2 SYDVKM. Trimming left V 6 bases short and J 2 bases short, with 6 bases between. The CDR3 totals 12 residues. The CDR3 DNA follows: TGTGCCAGCAGGGGCTTCACAGATACGCAGTATTTT. It codes for CASRGFTDTQYF. The variable domain in full, completed from reference TRBV28 and TRBJ2-3, reads DVKVTQSSRYLVKRTGEKVFLECVQDMDHENMFWYRQDPGLGLRLIYFSYDVKMKEKGDIPEGYSVSREKKERFSLILESASTNQTSMYLCASRGFTDTQYFGPGTRLTVL.

This clonotype has a handful of counts. The rearrangement links TRBV6-1 to TRBJ1-1; 7 bases map to TRBD1. The length of the CDR3 is 14 residues. Germline V CDR1 and CDR2: MNHNS, SASEGT. Losses at the gene ends were 11 bases for V and 0 bases for J; bases not matched to a gene: 9. This CDR3 reads CAGRQGRMNTEAFF. The CDR3 DNA follows: TGTGCCGGCCGACAGGGCCGCATGAACACTGAAGCTTTCTTT.

This clonotype was seen only a few times. The rearrangement links TRBV29-1 to TRBJ1-2; D not certain. This CDR3 region has 15 residues. Germline values: CDR1 SQVTM, CDR2 ANQGSEA. V lost 6 bases and J lost 2, with 19 bases in between. For the CDR3, the DNA is TGCAGCGTCCCGCTCCGAGGGCCGGGGAACTATGGCTACACCTTC. It is translated as CSVPLRGPGNYGYTF.